A single sample gave rise to the 21 T cell receptor beta chains below, sequenced in a study of blood T cells in healthy people across ages. Next came a second PCR, run for about 6 to 11 cycles, which used a sample-barcoded 5' primer along with a J-beta primer mix. TCRdb reprocessed the 5' RACE reads via MiXCR and lists one record per CDR3 protein. Here the sample spans 1.5 million to 2 million distinct CDR3 sequences, around half being singletons. Sequenced sample: blood. The receptors were sampled from a woman aged 35 to 49 in good health.

V and J are TRBV9 and TRBJ2-6, with D possibly TRBD2 on 6 matching bases. Germline V gene lookup returns CDR1 SGDLS and CDR2 YYNGEE. Trimming removed 1 base from V and 14 bases from J, with 19 bases in between. The CDR3 covers 15 residues. CDR3 nucleotides: TGTGCCAGCAGCGTATCCGATGGGGCGGGGACCCTCCTGACTTTC. It translates to CASSVSDGAGTLLTF.

This chain connects TRBV5-1 to TRBJ2-3; 12 bases agree with TRBD2. The CDR3 is made up of 18 amino acids. Losses at the gene ends were 3 bases for V and 3 bases for J; bases not matched to a gene: 11. CDR1 and CDR2 from the germline V gene are SGHRS and YFSETQ. The CDR3 sequence: CASSSGLAGRGRTDTQYF. The CDR3 coding sequence is TGCGCCAGCAGCTCCGGACTAGCGGGACGCGGCAGAACAGATACGCAGTATTTT. Together with reference TRBV5-1 and TRBJ2-3, the CDR3 gives the full variable domain: KAGVTQTPRYLIKTRGQQVTLSCSPISGHRSVSWYQQTPGQGLQFLFEYFSETQRNKGNFPGRFSGRQFSNSRSEMNVSTLELGDSALYLCASSSGLAGRGRTDTQYFGPGTRLTVL.

This rearrangement joins TRBV2 to TRBJ2-1; TRBD1 matches 8 bases. Germline CDR1 and CDR2: SNHLY and FYNNEI. The CDR3 consists of 14 residues. With V trimmed by 3 bases and J by 8 bases, 6 bases remained unmatched. The CDR3: CASSERQGIHEQFF. The CDR3 coding sequence is TGTGCCAGCAGTGAGAGACAGGGGATACATGAGCAGTTCTTC.

Points on this clonotype: The junction and the germline gene differ at one end; a read error may be behind it. The chain joins TRBV18 to TRBJ2-6; TRBD1 aligns across 7 bases. CDR1 and CDR2 from the germline V gene are KGHSH and LQKENI. This CDR3 contains 17 residues. The CDR3 bases are TGTGCCAGCTCATCACAGGGGAGAGGCTCTGGGGCCAACGTCCAGACTTTC. Protein product: CASSSQGRGSGANVQTF.

This clonotype turned up a few times. J is TRBJ2-7 and V is TRBV7-2; D perhaps matches TRBD2 (5 bases). The length of the CDR3 is 13 residues. Trimming removed 5 bases from V and 3 bases from J, with 11 bases in between. Germline loops: CDR1 SGHTA, CDR2 FQGNSA. CDR3 bases: TGTGCCAGCAGCGGACGGGAAATCTACGAGCAGTACTTC. Protein product: CASSGREIYEQYF. The complete variable domain, with remaining parts taken from reference TRBV7-2 and TRBJ2-7, reads GAGVSQSPSNKVTEKGKDVELRCDPISGHTALYWYRQSLGQGLEFLIYFQGNSAPDKSGLPSDRFSAERTGGSVSTLTIQRTQQEDSAVYLCASSGREIYEQYFGPGTRLTVT.

The V and J genes are TRBV11-2 and TRBJ2-5, with a possible D match to TRBD1 (7 bases). The CDR3 runs to 16 residues. The ends were cut back, 4 bases at V and 5 bases at J, with 20 bases in the middle. Germline V lookup: CDR1 SGHAT, CDR2 FQNNGV. The CDR3 bases are TGTGCCAGCAGCTGGGGTGCGGGACAGCTAGGGGAGACCCAGTACTTC. It yields the protein CASSWGAGQLGETQYF.

The chain combines TRBV19 with TRBJ2-1; D is possibly TRBD2 (5 bases). The CDR3 runs 13 residues. Germline values: CDR1 LNHDA, CDR2 SQIVND (reference sequence). Trimming removed 4 bases at V and 8 bases at J, with 12 bases between. As DNA, the CDR3 is TGTGCCAGTAGTAGTAGGGCGGGCGATGAGCAGTTCTTC. Translating it yields CASSSRAGDEQFF. The whole variable domain, remainder taken from reference TRBV19 and TRBJ2-1, is DGGITQSPKYLFRKEGQNVTLSCEQNLNHDAMYWYRQDPGQGLRLIYYSQIVNDFQKGDIAEGYSVSREKKESFPLTVTSAQKNPTAFYLCASSSRAGDEQFFGPGTRLTVL.

The chain is built from TRBV29-1 and TRBJ1-2, with D possibly TRBD1 on 5 matching bases. Germline CDR1 reads SQVTM; CDR2 reads ANQGSEA. The CDR3 consists of 12 residues. Trimming removed 6 bases at V and 6 bases at J, with 14 bases between. Here the CDR3 DNA reads TGCAGCGTGGGACCGCTTAGGGATGGCTACACCTTC. This translates into CSVGPLRDGYTF.

This chain links TRBV4-3 with TRBJ2-7; no reliable D call. Deletions cut 0 bases from V and 2 bases from J, with 8 bases between. CDR3 size: 14 residues. Germline V gives CDR1 LGHNA, CDR2 YSLEER. CDR3 sequence (DNA): TGCGCCAGCAGCCAAGAAACAGACACCTACGAGCAGTACTTC. Its protein product is CASSQETDTYEQYF.

This rearrangement joins TRBV15 to TRBJ2-5; D ambiguous. V lost 3 bases, J lost 0 bases, and 8 bases lay in between. The CDR3 is 14 amino acids. Per the germline V gene, CDR1 is LNHNV and CDR2 is YYDKDF (reference sequence). The CDR3 bases are TGTGCCACCAGCAGGTCACTATACCAAGAGACCCAGTACTTC. As protein: CATSRSLYQETQYF. Complete variable domain (other parts from reference TRBV15 and TRBJ2-5): DAMVIQNPRYQVTQFGKPVTLSCSQTLNHNVMYWYQQKSSQAPKLLFHYYDKDFNNEADTPDNFQSRRPNTSFCFLDIRSPGLGDTAMYLCATSRSLYQETQYFGPGTRLLVL.

This chain uses TRBV27 with TRBJ2-7, with 7 bases that match TRBD1. V lost 9 bases to trimming and J lost 3 bases; unmatched junction nucleotides: 8. Germline CDR1 is MNHEY and CDR2 is SMNVEV (reference sequence). The CDR3 sequence is 13 residues long. CDR3 DNA: TGTGCCAGTGCTGGACAGGCGTACTACGAGCAGTACTTC. Translating it yields CASAGQAYYEQYF.

V is TRBV11-2 and J is TRBJ2-1; 7 bases match TRBD2. The CDR3 totals 14 residues. Losses at the gene ends were 8 bases for V and 4 bases for J; bases not matched to a gene: 8. The germline V gene has CDR1 SGHAT and CDR2 FQNNGV. The CDR3 region has the DNA TGTGCCAGCGCCCGAGCGGGGATGTACAATGAGCAGTTCTTC. It specifies CASARAGMYNEQFF.

The chain couples TRBV7-2 to TRBJ1-5; D unclear. V was shortened by 1 base and J by 5 bases, with 9 bases between the two germline ends. The CDR3 has 14 amino acids. Germline lookup yields CDR1 SGHTA and CDR2 FQGNSA. CDR3 in amino acids: CASSLGIFDQPQHF. CDR3 in DNA: TGTGCCAGCAGCTTAGGGATTTTCGATCAGCCCCAGCATTTT.

The chain is built from TRBV7-2 and TRBJ2-4; unclear D gene. Gene TRBJ2-5 matches the end of the DNA better, so the J call may be wrong. This CDR3 contains 15 residues. Germline V gene data show CDR1 as SGHTA and CDR2 as FQGNSA. CDR3 nucleotide sequence: TGTGCCAGCAGCTTAGGGTCGGGCGCCCAGAGGACCCAGTACTTC. Its translation: CASSLGSGAQRTQYF.

In DNA form, the CDR3 reads TGTGCCAGCAGCGGAAACGGCCCGGGGGAGGCCCAGTACTTC. This sequence encodes CASSGNGPGEAQYF. The chain recombines TRBV7-6 with TRBJ2-5; possible D gene TRBD2, 6 bases. The CDR3 extends over 14 amino acids. From germline, CDR1 is SGHVS and CDR2 FNYEAQ. V was shortened by 5 bases and J by 9 bases, with 19 bases between the two germline ends.

This sequence joins TRBV12-3 or TRBV12-4 and TRBJ1-5; 7 bases match TRBD1. The CDR3 spans 20 residues. J was trimmed by 0 bases and V by 5 bases; bases with no gene match: 19. CDR3 sequence (DNA): TGTGCCAGCAGTGGGGGGGGCGTAGGGGGCCGGAGAGGTAGCAATCAGCCCCAGCATTTT. Amino acid sequence: CASSGGGVGGRRGSNQPQHF.

The genes are TRBV20-1 and TRBJ1-2; 7 bases line up with TRBD1. The junction had 7 bases not matched to a gene; V was cut back by 5 bases and J by 4 bases. The CDR3 is made up of 13 amino acids. The germline V gene has CDR1 DFQATT and CDR2 SNEGSKA (reference sequence). CDR3 nucleotide sequence: TGCAGTGCTTTGGACAGGAGGGCCTATGGCTACACCTTC. This gives the protein CSALDRRAYGYTF.

This chain links TRBV29-1 with TRBJ1-1; possibly TRBD1 for D (5 bases). CDR3 length: 13 residues. The V end was cut by 7 bases, the J end by 4 bases, with 16 bases between. Germline CDR1 SQVTM, CDR2 ANQGSEA. The CDR3 nucleotides are TGCAGCGCGAGAGGGGTGCAGGGCACTGAAGCTTTCTTT. It is translated as CSARGVQGTEAFF.

This clonotype was recorded a few times. The V call is TRBV6-2 or TRBV6-3, the J call TRBJ2-1; D call uncertain. Germline CDR1 and CDR2: MNHEY and SVGEGT. Trimming took 7 bases from V and 0 from J, leaving 16 bases between them. The CDR3 consists of 16 residues. The CDR3 loop reads CASTRSTPSSYNEQFF. In DNA, the CDR3 is TGTGCCAGCACCAGGTCCACCCCCAGCTCCTACAATGAGCAGTTCTTC.

This chain uses TRBV28 with TRBJ2-6; D possibly corresponds to TRBD1 (5 bases). The CDR3 spans 13 residues. V lost 11 bases to trimming and J lost 3 bases, with 11 bases between them. Germline V lookup: CDR1 MDHEN, CDR2 SYDVKM. This CDR3 reads CAPRVFGANVLTF. In DNA, the CDR3 is TGTGCCCCCAGGGTTTTTGGGGCCAACGTCCTGACTTTC.

As concerns this clonotype: One end of the junction is discordant with germline, which a read error may explain. V and J are TRBV12-3 or TRBV12-4 and TRBJ2-1, with D unclear. The CDR3 is made up of 12 amino acids. The CDR3 protein is CASSFENKEQFF. In nucleotides, the CDR3 is TGTGCCAGCAGTTTTGAGAACAAGGAGCAGTTCTTC.